The 17 T cell receptor beta chains below all came from one sample that was sequenced in a study of cytomegalovirus exposure and HLA in healthy donors. Primers for the PCR totalled 60 Vbeta and 13 Jbeta. TCRdb's copy holds only in-frame clones and misses some; the assay was immunoSEQ multiplex PCR. The sample lists 82,000 or so clones, about 74% occurring once. The sample taken for sequencing was PBMCs. The receptors originated from a woman in her fifties or sixties in good health and CMV-seropositive.

The gene calls are TRBV2 and TRBJ1-1; D unresolved. The CDR3 runs to 13 residues. Trimming left V 8 bases short and J 1 base short, with 11 bases between. Germline V gives CDR1 SNHLY, CDR2 FYNNEI. In nucleotides, the CDR3 is TGTGCCAGCCGGGAGGGCGGGAACACTGAAGCTTTCTTT. This sequence encodes CASREGGNTEAFF. The variable domain in full, with the rest retrieved from reference TRBV2 and TRBJ1-1, is EPEVTQTPSHQVTQMGQEVILRCVPISNHLYFYWYRQILGQKVEFLVSFYNNEISEKSEIFDDQFSVERPDGSNFTLKIRSTKLEDSAMYFCASREGGNTEAFFGQGTRLTVV.

This chain links TRBV4-1 with TRBJ1-1; no definite D call. From germline, CDR1 is MGHRA and CDR2 YSYEKL. This CDR3 has 16 amino acids. V was clipped by 0 bases and J by 1 base, with 12 bases between them. The CDR3 spells CASSQETWRENTEAFF. The CDR3 region has the DNA TGCGCCAGCAGCCAAGAAACGTGGAGGGAGAACACTGAAGCTTTCTTT.

V gene TRBV27 combines with J gene TRBJ1-2; 8 bases line up with TRBD1. V lost 2 bases to trimming and J lost 5 bases; unmatched junction nucleotides: 1. Germline CDR1 reads MNHEY; CDR2 reads SMNVEV (reference sequence). The CDR3 runs to 13 residues. The CDR3, as DNA: TGTGCCAGCAGTTTAAACAGGGGGTATGGCTACACCTTC. It yields the protein CASSLNRGYGYTF.

The chain employs TRBV4-1 and TRBJ2-1; no reliable D call. The germline V gene has CDR1 MGHRA and CDR2 YSYEKL. Trimming removed 5 bases from V and 0 bases from J, with 17 bases in between. The CDR3 runs to 17 residues. The CDR3 spells CASSSLSRSDSYNEQFF. In nucleotides, the CDR3 is TGCGCCAGCAGCTCCCTCTCACGGAGCGACTCCTACAATGAGCAGTTCTTC.

The genes are TRBV10-3 and TRBJ2-5; a weak D match, TRBD2 (5 bases). Germline-derived CDR1 and CDR2 are ENHRY and SYGVKD. The CDR3 spans 17 residues. Trimming removed 0 bases from V and 1 base from J, with 15 bases in between. CDR3 in DNA: TGTGCCATCAGTGAGTCTGTCCCGGGATGGTCCCAAGAGACCCAGTACTTC. It translates to CAISESVPGWSQETQYF.

This chain connects TRBV5-4 to TRBJ2-7; no definite D call. Germline values: CDR1 SGHNT, CDR2 YYREEE (reference sequence). V was cut by 4 bases and J by 0 bases, with 8 bases left in between. The CDR3 has 13 amino acids. For the CDR3, the DNA is TGTGCCAGCAGCCCTGTCTCCTCCTACGAGCAGTACTTC. Its translation is CASSPVSSYEQYF.

This CDR3 is CSVEDPGQGLENTEAFF. CDR3 nucleotide sequence: TGCAGCGTTGAAGATCCGGGACAGGGGTTGGAAAACACTGAAGCTTTCTTT. The J gene is TRBJ1-1, the V gene TRBV29-1; TRBD1 matches 10 bases. The V segment lost 0 bases and the J segment 2 bases; nucleotides outside the gene matches: 9. Germline assignment: CDR1 SQVTM and CDR2 ANQGSEA. CDR3 length: 17 residues.

This chain joins TRBV28 and TRBJ2-7; D is ambiguous. The V gene lost 5 bases and the J gene lost 9 bases, with 14 bases spanning the gap. Looked up from germline, CDR1 is MDHEN and CDR2 is SYDVKM. The CDR3 extends over 12 amino acids. The CDR3 here is CASSNTQRAQYF. In DNA, the CDR3 is TGTGCCAGCAGTAATACCCAGCGTGCGCAGTACTTC. The full variable domain, rest sourced from reference TRBV28 and TRBJ2-7, is DVKVTQSSRYLVKRTGEKVFLECVQDMDHENMFWYRQDPGLGLRLIYFSYDVKMKEKGDIPEGYSVSREKKERFSLILESASTNQTSMYLCASSNTQRAQYFGPGTRLTVT.

The chain links TRBV6-5 to TRBJ2-5, with D possibly TRBD1 on 6 matching bases. Deletions cut 5 bases from V and 4 bases from J, with 14 bases between. CDR3 length: 14 amino acids. Per germline, CDR1 MNHEY and CDR2 SVGAGI. CDR3: CASSHWTEGETQYF. The CDR3, as DNA: TGTGCCAGCAGTCATTGGACAGAGGGAGAGACCCAGTACTTC.

V and J are TRBV30 and TRBJ2-5; D is perhaps TRBD2 (6 bases). V lost 0 bases and J lost 3, with 8 bases in between. In germline, CDR1 is GTSNPN, CDR2 SVGIG (reference sequence). The CDR3 is 13 residues long. CDR3 protein: CAWSVGLKETQYF. The CDR3 DNA reads TGTGCCTGGAGTGTTGGACTAAAAGAGACCCAGTACTTC.

J is TRBJ1-5 and V is TRBV18; unclear D gene. CDR1 and CDR2 (germline): KGHSH, LQKENI. The CDR3 extends over 14 amino acids. V gave up 2 bases and J gave up 1 base, with 6 bases separating them. CDR3 in amino acids: CASSPSNSNQPQHF. Here the CDR3 DNA reads TGTGCCAGCTCACCAAGCAACAGCAATCAGCCCCAGCATTTT.

This clone was observed a few times. V gene TRBV5-4 combines with J gene TRBJ2-1, with 9 bases that match TRBD1. CDR3 length: 14 residues. Germline lookup yields CDR1 SGHNT and CDR2 YYREEE (reference sequence). The V gene end was trimmed by 2 bases and the J gene end by 8 bases; junction bases not matched to a gene: 5. The CDR3 DNA is TGTGCCAGCAGCTTTTGGGACAGGGTACATGAGCAGTTCTTC. This encodes CASSFWDRVHEQFF. Full variable domain (remainder filled in from reference TRBV5-4 and TRBJ2-1): ETGVTQSPTHLIKTRGQQVTLRCSSQSGHNTVSWYQQALGQGPQFIFQYYREEENGRGNFPPRFSGLQFPNYSSELNVNALELDDSALYLCASSFWDRVHEQFFGPGTRLTVL.

J is TRBJ2-5 and V is TRBV5-8; TRBD1 might be the D (6 bases). This CDR3 contains 15 residues. Deletions cut 4 bases from V and 2 bases from J, with 15 bases between. In germline, CDR1 is SGHTS, CDR2 YDEGEE. CDR3 DNA sequence: TGTGCCAGCAGCCAGGAAGGCAGGGGTCAAGAGACCCAGTACTTC. It yields the protein CASSQEGRGQETQYF.

The sample holds one count of this clone. V and J are TRBV5-4 and TRBJ2-5; TRBD2 matches 10 bases. This CDR3 region has 16 residues. Germline CDR1 reads SGHNT; CDR2 reads YYREEE (reference sequence). The J segment lost 4 bases and the V segment lost 6 bases, leaving 12 bases of the junction unmatched. The CDR3 loop reads CASNPPGLANGETQYF. The CDR3 DNA reads as TGTGCCAGCAACCCCCCGGGACTAGCGAACGGAGAGACCCAGTACTTC.

J is TRBJ2-7 and V is TRBV7-8, with D possibly matching TRBD1 (6 bases). Germline CDR1 is SGHVS and CDR2 is FQNEAQ. V was pared by 3 bases and J by 4 bases, with 16 bases between. The CDR3 has 15 residues. CDR3 coding DNA: TGTGCCAGCAGCTTTGGGCGGACAGCCGAGTACGAGCAGTACTTC. Translation gives CASSFGRTAEYEQYF.

V gene TRBV25-1 combines with J gene TRBJ2-5; the D gene is possibly TRBD1 (6 bases). V lost 3 bases to trimming and J lost 1 base, with 9 bases between them. Per germline, CDR1 MGHDK and CDR2 SYGVNS. This CDR3 contains 14 residues. In DNA form, the CDR3 reads TGTGCCAGCAGTGATGCAGGGGCCCAAGAGACCCAGTACTTC. It yields the protein CASSDAGAQETQYF.

The chain joins TRBV29-1 to TRBJ2-1; 11 nucleotides match TRBD1. Germline assignment: CDR1 SQVTM and CDR2 ANQGSEA. Trimming took 6 bases from V and 4 from J; bases not matched to a gene: 8. CDR3 size: 15 residues. CDR3: CSVQGGQGEYNEQFF. CDR3 coding DNA: TGCAGCGTCCAAGGGGGACAGGGGGAGTACAATGAGCAGTTCTTC.